This entry lists 13 T cell receptor beta chains sequenced from one sample in a study of blood T cells in healthy people across ages. PCR was performed a second time for about 7 to 12 cycles using a sample-barcoded 5' primer and a J-beta primer mix. One entry per CDR3 protein results from TCRdb running MiXCR on the 5' RACE reads. The table records about 2 million distinct CDR3 sequences, around 50% of them present only once. The material sequenced was blood. These receptors all stem from a woman in her forties in good health.

Notes on this clonotype: A read error may be the cause here, since a much bigger clone is one base away. CDR3 protein: CASSSYSNQPRHF. DNA of the CDR3: TGTGCCAGCAGTTCCTATAGCAATCAGCCCCGGCATTTT. This chain uses TRBV27 with TRBJ1-5; D is uncertain. CDR3 length: 13 amino acids. The germline gives CDR1 MNHEY, CDR2 SMNVEV (reference sequence).

This clonotype turned up a few times. J is TRBJ2-3 and V is TRBV11-2; D not resolved. The CDR3 is 15 amino acids. The germline V and J ends were trimmed by 5 bases and 7 bases, with 19 bases remaining between them. Germline values: CDR1 SGHAT, CDR2 FQNNGV. CDR3 residues: CASSAGRAGPNTQYF. The CDR3, as DNA: TGTGCCAGCAGCGCCGGACGAGCCGGCCCAAATACGCAGTATTTT.

The gene calls are TRBV20-1 and TRBJ2-3; maybe TRBD1 (5 bases). The V gene lost 7 bases and the J gene lost 4 bases, with 12 bases spanning the gap. The CDR3 is 12 residues long. Germline CDR1 is DFQATT and CDR2 is SNEGSKA (reference sequence). CDR3 nucleotides: TGCAGTGAAACAGCCAGGGCAGATACGCAGTATTTT. Translating gives CSETARADTQYF.

This clonotype was counted a few times. The chain combines TRBV6-5 with TRBJ1-5, with a possible D match to TRBD1 (6 bases). V lost 6 bases and J lost 0, with 12 bases in between. Per the germline V gene, CDR1 is MNHEY and CDR2 is SVGAGI. The CDR3 has 15 residues. The CDR3 DNA reads as TGTGCCAGCAGACGACAGGCAAATAGCAATCAGCCCCAGCATTTT. This sequence encodes CASRRQANSNQPQHF.

This clonotype occurred a few times. The chain employs TRBV12-3 or TRBV12-4 and TRBJ2-3; tentatively, D is TRBD1 (5 bases). The CDR3 has 14 amino acids. V was clipped by 7 bases and J by 4 bases, with 15 bases between them. The CDR3 region has the DNA TGTGCCAGCACCCTGGGGCTCCCCCCAGATACGCAGTATTTT. This gives the protein CASTLGLPPDTQYF.

The chain carries TRBV12-3 or TRBV12-4 and TRBJ1-2, with TRBD1 as a possible D gene (5 bases). Trimming pared 4 bases from V and 8 bases from J, leaving 14 bases between. CDR3 length: 13 residues. In DNA, the CDR3 is TGTGCCAGCAGTTGGGACCCCTCCCGGGGCTACACCTTC. Encoded protein: CASSWDPSRGYTF.

V gene TRBV20-1 combines with J gene TRBJ1-2; D is undetermined. CDR3 length equals 12 residues. V lost 8 bases to trimming and J lost 7 bases, with 17 bases between them. Germline V lookup: CDR1 DFQATT, CDR2 SNEGSKA (reference sequence). The CDR3 DNA follows: TGCAGTTTAAGACGCGGCCTGGGTGGCTACACCTTC. This translates into CSLRRGLGGYTF.

This clonotype was picked up a small number of times. This chain links TRBV20-1 with TRBJ2-7; the match to TRBD1 covers 8 bases. The CDR3 covers 13 residues. In germline, CDR1 is DFQATT, CDR2 SNEGSKA (reference sequence). V trimming: 7 bases; J trimming: 3 bases; junction bases outside the gene matches: 8. CDR3 protein: CSVKGQGNYEQYF. CDR3 DNA: TGCAGTGTGAAAGGACAGGGTAACTACGAGCAGTACTTC.

This clonotype appeared a few times. This chain joins TRBV20-1 and TRBJ2-5; 8 nucleotides agree with TRBD2. J lost 2 bases, V lost 2 bases, and 7 bases had no gene match. The CDR3 totals 15 residues. Germline CDR1 DFQATT, CDR2 SNEGSKA (reference sequence). The CDR3 loop reads CSARPLRLAQETQYF. The CDR3 nucleotides are TGCAGTGCTAGACCACTTCGACTAGCGCAAGAGACCCAGTACTTC.

This clonotype was seen just once. CDR3 nucleotides: TGCAGTGCCCGGGCCCAAGCGCTCGAGCAGTACTTC. Encoded protein: CSARAQALEQYF. V is TRBV20-1 and J is TRBJ2-7; D uncertain. Germline V gives CDR1 DFQATT, CDR2 SNEGSKA (reference sequence). This CDR3 is built from 12 residues. V lost 6 bases and J 6 bases, leaving 15 bases between the germline ends.

The rearrangement uses TRBV7-2 and TRBJ2-4; D gene uncertain. This CDR3 is built from 16 residues. V was shortened by 0 bases and J by 0 bases, with 9 bases between the two germline ends. The germline gives CDR1 SGHTA, CDR2 FQGNSA. The CDR3 region is CASSLAMVLAKNIQYF. The CDR3 region has the DNA TGTGCCAGCAGCTTAGCCATGGTCTTAGCCAAAAACATTCAGTACTTC. Together with reference TRBV7-2 and TRBJ2-4, the CDR3 gives the full variable domain: GAGVSQSPSNKVTEKGKDVELRCDPISGHTALYWYRQSLGQGLEFLIYFQGNSAPDKSGLPSDRFSAERTGGSVSTLTIQRTQQEDSAVYLCASSLAMVLAKNIQYFGAGTRLSVL.

The CDR3 loop is CASRVGTGASISLGTQYF. The CDR3 bases are TGTGCCAGCAGAGTCGGGACAGGGGCGAGTATTTCCCTCGGGACCCAGTACTTC. The chain employs TRBV6-1 and TRBJ2-4; 10 positions match TRBD1. With the DNA end fitting TRBJ2-5 better, the J assignment may be wrong. Germline lookup yields CDR1 MNHNS and CDR2 SASEGT. This CDR3 is built from 18 residues.

The chain recombines TRBV7-2 with TRBJ2-1; tentative D call: TRBD2 (6 bases). The V end lost 0 bases, the J end lost 1 base, and 16 bases lay between the germline ends. The CDR3 length is 18 residues. The germline gives CDR1 SGHTA, CDR2 FQGNSA. The CDR3 nucleotides are TGTGCCAGCAGCTTAGCGTCGGTTTTAGCGGAATCCTACAATGAGCAGTTCTTC. The encoded protein is CASSLASVLAESYNEQFF. The entire variable domain, with the rest obtained from reference TRBV7-2 and TRBJ2-1, is as follows: GAGVSQSPSNKVTEKGKDVELRCDPISGHTALYWYRQSLGQGLEFLIYFQGNSAPDKSGLPSDRFSAERTGGSVSTLTIQRTQQEDSAVYLCASSLASVLAESYNEQFFGPGTRLTVL.